Included here is one T cell receptor (beta chain) sequence, with context. Its antigen is not identified. Terminally differentiated effector memory CD45RA+ cells were left out of the naive CD8 fraction, which was CD45RO-negative and positively selected for CCR7. The data are from a study of shared clonotypes between healthy human individuals. Study-level background: For every donor, three CD4 naive, three CD4 memory, two CD8 naive and one CD8 memory plates were used.

The germline CDR1 and CDR2 sequences are MNHEY and SMNVEV (reference sequence). CDR3 length: 15 amino acids. Trimming removed 5 bases from V and 8 bases from J; junction bases left unmatched: 5. Execution of the assay was at deep level. Once extracted for a subset, genomic DNA was divided evenly among several immunoSEQ plates. Profiled with immunoSEQ multiplex PCR; TCRdb holds only in-frame clones, not every one. The table has over 2,000,000 clones, around 93% seen once. Notes on the study in general: Clonotypes that were shared across four donors made up around 5% of naive CD4 clonotypes.

This sequence was found in a man between 18 and 29 years old in good health. Some clones in this sample may be carry-over from other donors' samples. Input material: naive CD8+ T cells from PBMCs. The V gene is TRBV27, the J gene TRBJ2-3; 15 nucleotides align to TRBD2. The CDR3 nucleotides are TGTGCCAGCAGTAAAGGGACTAGCGGGGGGTCTACGCAGTATTTT. This translates into CASSKGTSGGSTQYF.